This T cell receptor (beta chain) was sequenced in a study of T-cell memory formation after mild COVID-19. TCRdb re-called the 5' RACE reads through MiXCR, storing one row per CDR3 protein. The table includes about 440,000 distinct CDR3 sequences, over 15% detected once. The CDR3 length is 15 residues. Losses at the gene ends were 2 bases for V and 0 bases for J; bases not matched to a gene: 4. Germline V gene lookup returns CDR1 SGHRS and CDR2 YFSETQ. Sequenced input: PBMCs or a T cell subset sorted from them (not recorded which). V usage is TRBV5-1 and J usage is TRBJ2-7; 8 bases agree with TRBD1. The receptor comes from an adult woman who had mild COVID-19 (a few samples of this study predate the infection). Cell type and time point are not known. The CDR3: CASSFGQGASYEQYF. The CDR3 DNA follows: TGCGCCAGCAGCTTTGGACAGGGAGCCTCCTACGAGCAGTACTTC.